Listed below are T cell receptor beta chains from one sample, sequenced in a study of T cell changes during pregnancy in multiple sclerosis. Profiled with immunoSEQ multiplex PCR; TCRdb holds only in-frame clones, not every one. The table lists about 60,000 clones, 90% to 95% of them singletons. The sequencing here drew on CD4+ T cells from peripheral blood mononuclear cells, taken in the first trimester of pregnancy. These receptors all come from a female donor with multiple sclerosis, enrolled in a pregnancy study. The conserved cysteine and the conserved F or W are not part of the CDR3 here.

TRBV29-1	SVEKVSVEREKLF
TRBV6-5	ASSRDRDNEEKLF
TRBV29-1	SAEAAGVQETQY
TRBV7-3	ASSPGANTDTQY
TRBV9	ASSSSVEKGVYGYT
TRBV7-8	ASSRSGGADEQF
TRBV6-1	ASSVGGGGNTIY
TRBV18	ASSPRGVDTQY
TRBV10-3	AISNRQGYTEAF
TRBV10-3	AISEGATIY
TRBV30	AWSVQWGGQETQY
TRBV19	ASISRGSLLNSNQPQH
TRBV7-9	ASSSSGAGETQY
TRBV5-1	ASSLAGAGSPNGGQH
TRBV4-1	ASSQEGQDLLF
TRBV4-2	ASSQDRSNEKLF